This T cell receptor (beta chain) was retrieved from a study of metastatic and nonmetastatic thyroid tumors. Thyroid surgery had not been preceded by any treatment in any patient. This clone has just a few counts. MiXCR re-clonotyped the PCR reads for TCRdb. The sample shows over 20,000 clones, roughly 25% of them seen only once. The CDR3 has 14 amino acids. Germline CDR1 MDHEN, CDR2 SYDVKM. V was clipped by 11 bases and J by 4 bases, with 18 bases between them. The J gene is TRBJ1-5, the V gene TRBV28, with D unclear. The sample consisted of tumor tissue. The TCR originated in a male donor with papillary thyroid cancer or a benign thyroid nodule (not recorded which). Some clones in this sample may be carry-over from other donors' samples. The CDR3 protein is CAGKERYRNQPQHF. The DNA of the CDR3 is TGTGCCGGCAAGGAACGGTATAGAAATCAGCCCCAGCATTTT.